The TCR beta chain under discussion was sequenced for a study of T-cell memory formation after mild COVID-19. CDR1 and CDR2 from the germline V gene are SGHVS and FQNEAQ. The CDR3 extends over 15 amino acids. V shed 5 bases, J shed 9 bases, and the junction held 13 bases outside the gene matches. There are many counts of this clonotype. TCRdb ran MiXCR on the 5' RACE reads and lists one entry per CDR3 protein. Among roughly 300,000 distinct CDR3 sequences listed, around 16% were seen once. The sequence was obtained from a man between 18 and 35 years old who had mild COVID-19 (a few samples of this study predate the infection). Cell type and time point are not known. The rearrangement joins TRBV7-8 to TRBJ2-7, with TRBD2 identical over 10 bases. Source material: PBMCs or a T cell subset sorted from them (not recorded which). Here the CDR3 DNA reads TGTGCCAGCAGCCCGGGGCCCAGCGGGGGGGCGGGGCAGTACTTC. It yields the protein CASSPGPSGGAGQYF. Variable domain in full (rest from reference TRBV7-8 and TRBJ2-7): GAGVSQSPRYKVAKRGQDVALRCDPISGHVSLFWYQQALGQGPEFLTYFQNEAQLDKSGLPSDRFFAERPEGSVSTLKIQRTQQEDSAVYLCASSPGPSGGAGQYFGPGTRLTVT.